This is a list of T cell receptor beta chains from one sample in a study of pediatric ulcerative colitis. Method: immunoSEQ multiplex PCR; TCRdb's copy keeps in-frame clones and lacks some. The top ten clones hold 5.2% of a sample with 60,000 to 75,000 clones, 77% of them seen once. Input material: blood. These receptors were obtained from a boy between 5 and 17 years old with moderate ulcerative colitis. CDR3s include the opening cysteine and the closing phenylalanine or tryptophan. D genes are given only for firm matches. Some rows mark clone size as missing; the rest say once, few, many or name a class of expanded clone.

cdr3_aa: CASSATSGGEQFF
cdr3_nt: TGTGCCAGCAGCGCTACGAGCGGGGGTGAGCAGTTCTTC
clone_size: NA
j_call: TRBJ2-1
d_call: TRBD2
v_call: TRBV9

cdr3_aa: CSGRTGGGTEAFF
cdr3_nt: TGCAGCGGTAGGACAGGGGGAGGGACTGAAGCTTTCTTT
clone_size: NA
j_call: TRBJ1-1
d_call: TRBD1
v_call: TRBV29-1

cdr3_aa: CASSLAEKDTLNTEAFF
cdr3_nt: TGTGCCAGCAGCTTAGCCGAGAAGGACACCCTGAACACTGAAGCTTTCTTT
clone_size: NA
j_call: TRBJ1-1
d_call: NA
v_call: TRBV7-6

cdr3_aa: CASSRASFNTEAFF
cdr3_nt: TGCGCCAGCTCCCGGGCCTCATTTAACACTGAAGCTTTCTTT
clone_size: few
j_call: TRBJ1-1
d_call: NA
v_call: TRBV5-1

cdr3_aa: CASSPGRAGQETQYF
cdr3_nt: TGCGCCAGCAGCCCCGGCCGAGCCGGGCAAGAGACCCAGTACTTC
clone_size: NA
j_call: TRBJ2-5
d_call: NA
v_call: TRBV5-1

cdr3_aa: CASGGTGMDEQYF
cdr3_nt: TGCGCCAGCGGGGGGACAGGGATGGACGAGCAGTACTTC
clone_size: NA
j_call: TRBJ2-7
d_call: TRBD1
v_call: TRBV5-1

cdr3_aa: CASSLRLAGELGSTDTQYF
cdr3_nt: TGCGCCAGCAGCTTGAGACTAGCGGGAGAGCTGGGTAGCACAGATACGCAGTATTTT
clone_size: NA
j_call: TRBJ2-3
d_call: TRBD2
v_call: TRBV5-1

cdr3_aa: CASRRLLTNEKLFF
cdr3_nt: TGTGCCAGCAGAAGGCTACTGACTAATGAAAAACTGTTTTTT
clone_size: NA
j_call: TRBJ1-4
d_call: NA
v_call: TRBV2

cdr3_aa: CASSQGRQDSPLHF
cdr3_nt: TGCGCCAGCAGCCAAGGCAGACAAGATTCACCCCTCCACTTT
clone_size: few
j_call: TRBJ1-6
d_call: NA
v_call: TRBV4-1

cdr3_aa: CSVDPGLGTYEQYF
cdr3_nt: TGCAGCGTTGATCCGGGACTAGGGACCTACGAGCAGTACTTC
clone_size: NA
j_call: TRBJ2-7
d_call: TRBD2
v_call: TRBV29-1

cdr3_aa: CASGLVYTEAFF
cdr3_nt: TGTGCTAGTGGTTTGGTCTACACTGAAGCTTTCTTT
clone_size: few
j_call: TRBJ1-1
d_call: NA
v_call: TRBV12-5

cdr3_aa: CASSLGAGFPGELFF
cdr3_nt: TGTGCCAGCAGCTTAGGGGCGGGATTTCCCGGGGAGCTGTTTTTT
clone_size: NA
j_call: TRBJ2-2
d_call: NA
v_call: TRBV11-1

cdr3_aa: CASSPLGQTPYGYTF
cdr3_nt: TGTGCCAGCTCTCCGTTGGGACAGACACCCTATGGCTACACCTTC
clone_size: once
j_call: TRBJ1-2
d_call: TRBD1
v_call: TRBV18

cdr3_aa: CASSLTRGYEQYF
cdr3_nt: TGTGCCAGCAGCTTAACGCGGGGTTACGAGCAGTACTTC
clone_size: once
j_call: TRBJ2-7
d_call: NA
v_call: TRBV7-3